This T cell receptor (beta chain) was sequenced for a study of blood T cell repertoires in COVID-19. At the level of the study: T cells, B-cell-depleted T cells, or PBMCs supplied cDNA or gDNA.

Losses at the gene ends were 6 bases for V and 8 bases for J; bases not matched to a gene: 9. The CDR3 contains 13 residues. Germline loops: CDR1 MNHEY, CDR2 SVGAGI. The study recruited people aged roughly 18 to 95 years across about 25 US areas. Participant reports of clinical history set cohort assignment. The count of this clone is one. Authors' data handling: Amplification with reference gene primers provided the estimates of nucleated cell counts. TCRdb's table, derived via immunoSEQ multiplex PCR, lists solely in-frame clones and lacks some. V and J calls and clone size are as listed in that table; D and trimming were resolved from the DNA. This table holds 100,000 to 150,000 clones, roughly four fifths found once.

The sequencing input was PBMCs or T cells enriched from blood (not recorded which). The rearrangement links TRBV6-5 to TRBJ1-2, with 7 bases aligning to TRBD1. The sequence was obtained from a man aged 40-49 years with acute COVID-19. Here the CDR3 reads CASSPQGFVGYTF. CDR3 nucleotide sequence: TGTGCCAGCAGCCCACAGGGGTTTGTCGGCTACACCTTC.